Listed below are T cell receptor beta chains from one sample, sequenced in a study of cytomegalovirus exposure and HLA in healthy donors. Clones were sequenced by immunoSEQ multiplex PCR, and TCRdb holds only the in-frame ones, with some missing. The sample lists approximately 73,000 clones; over 55% were seen once. Sequences were obtained from PBMCs. Receptors were obtained from a man younger than 40 in good health and CMV-seropositive. The CDR3 runs from the conserved cysteine through the conserved F or W. A D gene is named only where the DNA matches it firmly. A clone size is listed for some rows: how often the clone was seen (once, few, many), or a class if it is expanded.

size,V,J,length,D,CDR3,DNA
.,TRBV6-1,TRBJ1-2,15,TRBD1,CASSELTGGRFGYTF,TGTGCCAGCAGTGAACTAACAGGGGGCCGGTTCGGCTACACCTTC
few,TRBV29-1,TRBJ1-1,13,.,CSVDPTGNTEAFF,TGCAGCGTTGATCCGACAGGGAACACTGAAGCTTTCTTT
.,TRBV29-1,TRBJ2-1,13,TRBD1,CSAETGPYNEQFF,TGCAGCGCCGAGACAGGGCCTTACAATGAGCAGTTCTTC
.,TRBV5-8,TRBJ2-7,17,TRBD2,CASSFGTSGRDHYEQYF,TGTGCCAGCAGCTTTGGGACTAGCGGGAGAGATCACTACGAGCAGTACTTC
few,TRBV7-9,TRBJ2-1,17,TRBD2,CASSFHGGTSGSNEQFF,TGTGCCAGCAGCTTCCACGGCGGGACTAGCGGGAGCAATGAGCAGTTCTTC
.,TRBV6-1,TRBJ1-2,11,.,CASSAGGDYTF,TGTGCCAGCTCGGCGGGGGGGGACTACACCTTC
few,TRBV7-2,TRBJ2-5,18,TRBD1,CASSLGDRAISYQETQYF,TGTGCCAGCAGCTTAGGAGACAGGGCTATTTCATACCAAGAGACCCAGTACTTC
.,TRBV7-9,TRBJ1-1,12,.,CASSPLGASAFF,TGTGCCAGCAGCCCTCTGGGCGCGTCAGCTTTCTTT
few,TRBV5-6,TRBJ2-7,13,.,CASSLKISGEQYF,TGTGCCAGCAGCTTGAAGATCTCGGGAGAGCAGTACTTC
.,TRBV4-1,TRBJ2-2,15,.,CASSQVVSSTGELFF,TGCGCCAGCAGCCAAGTTGTCTCTAGCACCGGGGAGCTGTTTTTT
.,TRBV7-3,TRBJ2-7,14,TRBD2,CASSRGGLAGEQYF,TGTGCCAGCAGCCGCGGTGGACTAGCGGGAGAGCAGTACTTC
.,TRBV11-2,TRBJ1-4,17,.,CASSLADTFAANEKLFF,TGTGCCAGCAGCTTAGCCGACACATTTGCAGCTAATGAAAAACTGTTTTTT
few,TRBV7-2,TRBJ1-2,14,.,CASSLGPGSNGYTF,TGTGCCAGCAGCTTAGGACCCGGGAGCAATGGCTACACCTTC
few,TRBV9,TRBJ2-3,16,TRBD2,CASSPSSGSRTDTQYF,TGTGCCAGCAGCCCCTCTAGCGGGAGTCGGACAGATACGCAGTATTTT
.,TRBV4-2,TRBJ1-5,15,TRBD1,CASSPRGQGNQPQHF,TGTGCCAGCAGCCCAAGGGGACAGGGGAATCAGCCCCAGCATTTT
.,TRBV19,TRBJ1-5,14,.,CASSVGREYQPQHF,TGTGCCAGTAGTGTTGGGAGGGAGTATCAGCCCCAGCATTTT
few,TRBV28,TRBJ1-2,13,.,CASSLTALYGYTF,TGTGCCAGCAGTTTGACAGCCCTCTATGGCTACACCTTC
.,TRBV5-1,TRBJ2-3,14,TRBD2,CATCSGASTDTQYF,TGCGCCACCTGTAGCGGGGCCAGCACAGATACGCAGTATTTT
.,TRBV9,TRBJ1-4,17,TRBD1,CASSSNPVDRVNEKLFF,TGTGCCAGCAGTTCTAATCCTGTTGACAGGGTAAATGAAAAACTGTTTTTT
.,TRBV7-9,TRBJ2-3,15,.,CASSLGAGGTDTQYF,TGTGCCAGCAGCTTAGGGGCAGGGGGCACAGATACGCAGTATTTT